The 29 T cell receptor beta chains given below trace back to one sample, sequenced in a study of blood T cell repertoires in COVID-19. Sequencing was performed with immunoSEQ multiplex PCR; in TCRdb, only in-frame clones are kept and a portion is missing. The sample consists of around 70,000 clones, roughly nine tenths of them appearing once. The sample was peripheral blood. The receptors here all came from a human donor in a cohort sampled during active COVID-19.

This chain connects TRBV19 to TRBJ1-1, with a possible D match to TRBD1 (6 bases). Looked up from germline, CDR1 is LNHDA and CDR2 is SQIVND (reference sequence). The CDR3 covers 15 residues. Trimming pared 1 base from V and 4 bases from J, leaving 13 bases between. The CDR3 is CASSIVGQSGTEAFF. The CDR3 DNA follows: TGTGCCAGTAGTATAGTCGGACAGTCGGGCACTGAAGCTTTCTTT.

There are a few counts of this clone. The CDR3 region has the DNA TGTGCCAGCAGTTACCGAAGACTGGAGGGGACCTACAATGAGCAGTTCTTC. It translates to CASSYRRLEGTYNEQFF. V is TRBV6-2 or TRBV6-3 and J is TRBJ2-1, with D possibly TRBD2 on 6 matching bases. This CDR3 spans 17 amino acids. Trimming removed 2 bases from V and 2 bases from J, with 16 bases in between. The germline V gene encodes CDR1 MNHEY and CDR2 SVGEGT.

The chain combines TRBV28 with TRBJ2-2; D possibly corresponds to TRBD2 (7 bases). CDR3 length: 16 residues. Trimming took off 3 bases at V and 2 bases at J, with 13 bases between the two ends. Germline-derived CDR1 and CDR2 are MDHEN and SYDVKM. CDR3 in amino acids: CASSLARGLNTGELFF. CDR3 in DNA: TGTGCCAGCAGTTTGGCGCGGGGGCTCAACACCGGGGAGCTGTTTTTT.

This clone was picked up one time. The rearrangement uses TRBV6-5 and TRBJ2-4, with 8 bases that match TRBD2. J gave up 1 base and V 6 bases, and 2 bases lay outside the gene matches. The CDR3 contains 14 residues. Germline V CDR1 and CDR2: MNHEY, SVGAGI. The CDR3 nucleotides are TGTGCCAGCAGCGGGGGGGTGGCCAAAAACATTCAGTACTTC. It is translated as CASSGGVAKNIQYF.

The chain is built from TRBV18 and TRBJ2-1; TRBD2 matches at 9 bases. V lost 1 base to trimming and J lost 5 bases; unmatched junction nucleotides: 6. This CDR3 has 16 amino acids. Per the germline V gene, CDR1 is KGHSH and CDR2 is LQKENI. The CDR3 DNA follows: TGTGCCAGCTCACCACTTAGTAGCGGGAGCAACAATGAGCAGTTCTTC. Amino acids: CASSPLSSGSNNEQFF.

The J gene is TRBJ2-2, the V gene TRBV5-5; 7 bases line up with TRBD2. CDR3 length: 15 amino acids. CDR1 and CDR2 (germline): SGHKS, YYEKEE (reference sequence). V was pared by 2 bases and J by 5 bases, with 6 bases of the junction left unmatched. The CDR3 here is CASSFLADRTGELFF. CDR3 nucleotide sequence: TGTGCCAGCAGCTTCCTAGCGGATCGTACCGGGGAGCTGTTTTTT.

The chain recombines TRBV7-7 with TRBJ2-2; 8 bases align to TRBD1. Per the germline V gene, CDR1 is SSHAT and CDR2 is FNYEAQ (reference sequence). The CDR3 consists of 13 residues. CDR3 coding DNA: TGTGCTGCCGGACAGGGAAGAACCGGGGAGCTGTTTTTT. This gives the protein CAAGQGRTGELFF.

J is TRBJ1-4 and V is TRBV5-1; 10 bases are a match to TRBD1. The V gene's germline CDR1 is SGHRS and CDR2 YFSETQ. CDR3 length equals 14 residues. V trimming: 3 bases; J trimming: 6 bases; junction bases outside the gene matches: 2. CDR3 loop: CASSSGTGDEKLFF. The CDR3 nucleotides are TGCGCCAGCAGCTCCGGGACAGGGGATGAAAAACTGTTTTTT.

The genes are TRBV5-1 and TRBJ1-1; no clear D gene. Germline CDR1 and CDR2: SGHRS and YFSETQ. The CDR3 spans 13 residues. The germline V and J ends were trimmed by 4 bases and 1 base, with 8 bases remaining between them. The CDR3 bases are TGCGCCAGCAGCAAAGACAAGAACACTGAAGCTTTCTTT. Translating gives CASSKDKNTEAFF.

This chain uses TRBV19 with TRBJ2-3; 10 bases align to TRBD2. V lost 1 base to trimming and J lost 4 bases; unmatched junction nucleotides: 8. The CDR3 loop spans 17 amino acids. CDR1 is LNHDA and CDR2 is SQIVND in the germline V gene (reference sequence). This CDR3 reads CASSIGASGSGADTQYF. The CDR3 region has the DNA TGTGCCAGTAGTATAGGGGCTAGCGGGAGTGGCGCAGATACGCAGTATTTT.

This rearrangement joins TRBV30 to TRBJ1-5, with D possibly being TRBD1 (6 bases). The CDR3 consists of 16 residues. Germline V gene lookup returns CDR1 GTSNPN and CDR2 SVGIG (reference sequence). Trimming pared 3 bases from V and 1 base from J, leaving 16 bases between. The CDR3 bases are TGTGCCTGGAGGGTGGGCAGGGGCTCCAGCAATCAGCCCCAGCATTTT. Amino acids: CAWRVGRGSSNQPQHF.

The chain carries TRBV28 and TRBJ2-1; D might be TRBD2 (6 bases). The V end was cut by 11 bases, the J end by 9 bases, with 23 bases between. Germline CDR1 and CDR2: MDHEN and SYDVKM. CDR3 length: 14 residues. In DNA, the CDR3 is TGTGCCGTTGCCGGGGCTAGCGAGAGGCGTGAGCAGTTCTTC. This gives the protein CAVAGASERREQFF.

The chain joins TRBV15 to TRBJ2-7, with D possibly TRBD2 on 6 matching bases. The germline gives CDR1 LNHNV, CDR2 YYDKDF (reference sequence). Trimming stripped 6 bases from V and 3 bases from J, with 15 bases between. The CDR3 length is 14 residues. CDR3: CATSAGIADYEQYF. The CDR3 nucleotides read TGTGCCACCAGTGCGGGGATTGCAGACTACGAGCAGTACTTC.

The V call is TRBV4-1, the J call TRBJ1-3, with TRBD1 identical over 8 bases. The CDR3 sequence is 16 residues long. Per germline, CDR1 MGHRA and CDR2 YSYEKL. After removal of 4 bases from V and 5 bases from J, the junction contained 10 bases not matched to a gene. Written as DNA, the CDR3 is TGCGCCAGCAGCCTCAAGACGGGACAGGACCGAAACACCATATATTTT. Its translation is CASSLKTGQDRNTIYF.

For the CDR3, the DNA is TGTGCCAGCAGCGTAGAGCCACTAGCGGGCCGGGCCAAAAACATTCAGTACTTC. Amino acids: CASSVEPLAGRAKNIQYF. The rearrangement joins TRBV9 to TRBJ2-4; TRBD2 aligns across 9 bases. CDR3 length equals 18 residues. CDR1 and CDR2 from the germline V gene are SGDLS and YYNGEE. The V gene end was trimmed by 0 bases and the J gene end by 1 base; junction bases not matched to a gene: 8.

In its sample, this clone was seen once. V is TRBV25-1 and J is TRBJ1-3; D is undetermined. V lost 3 bases and J 0 bases, leaving 9 bases between the germline ends. The V gene's germline CDR1 is MGHDK and CDR2 SYGVNS. The CDR3 covers 15 residues. The CDR3 reads CASSDIQDSGNTIYF. As DNA, the CDR3 is TGTGCCAGCAGTGATATCCAGGACTCTGGAAACACCATATATTTT.

The rearrangement uses TRBV28 and TRBJ1-1; TRBD1 agrees at 10 bases. Germline CDR1 reads MDHEN; CDR2 reads SYDVKM. CDR3 length equals 15 residues. V lost 8 bases and J lost 2; bases outside the gene matches: 8. The CDR3 nucleotides read TGTGCCAGCGGGGGGACAGGGGCCTCTAACACTGAAGCTTTCTTT. Protein product: CASGGTGASNTEAFF.

The chain uses TRBV21-1 and TRBJ2-1; TRBD2, the D gene given by the table, was not confirmed from the DNA. TRBV21-1 is given as a pseudogene. The CDR3 is 15 amino acids. This chain's CDR3 is CASSNRLAGEGEQFF. The CDR3 nucleotides are TGTGCCAGCAGCAACCGACTAGCGGGAGAAGGTGAGCAGTTCTTC.

The rearrangement joins TRBV28 to TRBJ1-1; D remains unclear. This CDR3 is 14 amino acids long. The V end lost 1 base, the J end lost 5 bases, and 11 bases lay between the germline ends. Germline CDR1 and CDR2: MDHEN and SYDVKM. The CDR3 coding sequence is TGTGCCAGCAGTTTATCAGATCGGGTAACTGAAGCTTTCTTT. Its translation: CASSLSDRVTEAFF.

The genes are TRBV5-4 and TRBJ1-4; a weak D match, TRBD1 (5 bases). The CDR3 is 14 residues long. The germline V and J ends were trimmed by 0 bases and 7 bases, with 10 bases remaining between them. Germline assignment: CDR1 SGHNT and CDR2 YYREEE (reference sequence). The CDR3 nucleotides are TGTGCCAGCAGCTTGGATGGGAGGGGTGAAAAACTGTTTTTT. Translation gives CASSLDGRGEKLFF.

With regard to this clone: Other DNA sequences within the sample encode an identical CDR3. CDR3 residues: CASSLGQGGEKLFF. CDR3 nucleotides: TGTGCCAGCAGCTTAGGACAGGGGGGCGAAAAACTGTTTTTT. The V call is TRBV7-9, the J call TRBJ1-4, with 9 bases that match TRBD1. The germline CDR1 and CDR2 sequences are SEHNR and FQNEAQ (reference sequence). There are 14 residues in the CDR3. V was pared by 1 base and J by 8 bases, with 2 bases of the junction left unmatched.

This clone came up once. The chain links TRBV5-1 to TRBJ1-4, with TRBD1 matching over 8 bases. Trimming at V came to 4 bases and at J to 4 bases, leaving 12 bases not matched to a gene. Germline V gives CDR1 SGHRS, CDR2 YFSETQ. The CDR3 spans 17 residues. This CDR3 reads CASSDTFRQGYNEKLFF. In DNA, the CDR3 is TGCGCCAGCAGCGACACTTTTCGACAGGGGTATAATGAAAAACTGTTTTTT.

The chain uses TRBV7-3 and TRBJ2-1, with TRBD2 matching 9 bases. Trimming cost V 1 base and J 8 bases; bases outside gene matches: 3. CDR3 length: 14 residues. Germline V gene data show CDR1 as SGHTA and CDR2 as FQGTGA. In DNA, the CDR3 is TGTGCCAGCAGCTTAATGCGGGAGGGCGATGAGCAGTTCTTC. Residues: CASSLMREGDEQFF.

This rearrangement joins TRBV6-6 to TRBJ2-5; 10 bases match TRBD1. Germline CDR1 and CDR2: MNHNY and SVGAGI (reference sequence). CDR3 size: 16 residues. V was clipped by 6 bases and J by 1 base; unmatched bases: 8. The CDR3 region is CASRGRDRGPQETQYF. CDR3 coding DNA: TGTGCCAGCAGGGGCCGGGACAGGGGCCCCCAAGAGACCCAGTACTTC.

This clone was picked up one time. The gene calls are TRBV5-1 and TRBJ2-3; D remains ambiguous. The germline CDR1 and CDR2 sequences are SGHRS and YFSETQ. The CDR3 consists of 13 residues. The germline V and J ends were trimmed by 0 bases and 6 bases, with 8 bases remaining between them. The CDR3 region has the DNA TGCGCCAGCAGCTTGGCAGCGTCTGATACGCAGTATTTT. This gives the protein CASSLAASDTQYF.

The chain carries TRBV7-8 and TRBJ2-7; 14 bases align to TRBD2. Germline V gene lookup returns CDR1 SGHVS and CDR2 FQNEAQ. The CDR3 loop spans 18 amino acids. V lost 2 bases to trimming and J lost 9 bases; unmatched junction nucleotides: 15. The CDR3 nucleotides are TGTGCCAGCAGCTTAAACGGACTAGCGGGGGGCCGCGGTTCGGGGCAGTACTTC. This codes for CASSLNGLAGGRGSGQYF.

CDR3 nucleotide sequence: TGTGCCAGTAGTGTTAACTCTAGAGATACGCAGTATTTT. Translation gives CASSVNSRDTQYF. V usage is TRBV19 and J usage is TRBJ2-3; D is undetermined. Trimming removed 5 bases at V and 5 bases at J, with 11 bases between. The CDR3 sequence is 13 residues long. Per the germline V gene, CDR1 is LNHDA and CDR2 is SQIVND (reference sequence). The full variable domain, its missing parts supplied by reference TRBV19 and TRBJ2-3, is DGGITQSPKYLFRKEGQNVTLSCEQNLNHDAMYWYRQDPGQGLRLIYYSQIVNDFQKGDIAEGYSVSREKKESFPLTVTSAQKNPTAFYLCASSVNSRDTQYFGPGTRLTVL.

The chain couples TRBV28 to TRBJ1-3, with D maybe TRBD1 (6 bases). Germline lookup yields CDR1 MDHEN and CDR2 SYDVKM. Trimming pared 6 bases from V and 0 bases from J, leaving 15 bases between. The CDR3 runs 16 residues. The CDR3 region is CASSSLTGFSGNTIYF. The CDR3 DNA sequence: TGTGCCAGCAGCTCCCTTACAGGGTTCTCTGGAAACACCATATATTTT.

The J gene is TRBJ1-1, the V gene TRBV6-6, with a possible D match to TRBD1 (5 bases). The CDR3 totals 15 residues. Germline V CDR1 and CDR2: MNHNY, SVGAGI (reference sequence). Trimming shortened V by 4 bases and J by 1 base, and 13 bases separated the two germline ends. The CDR3 DNA is TGTGCCAGCAGTTTGCAGGGATCTTCGAACACTGAAGCTTTCTTT. Translation gives CASSLQGSSNTEAFF.